These T cell receptor beta chains were read from a single sample in a study of blood T cells in healthy people across ages. TCRdb called the 5' RACE reads again in MiXCR, with one record for every CDR3 protein. The sample records around 700,000 distinct CDR3 sequences, around 25% being singletons. This sample was also put to use in a study of T cells of mothers and their children.

The sequenced sample was blood. The receptor source for this set is a boy aged 10-17 years in good health. Both conserved end residues are part of each CDR3. The order of the fields is clone size, J gene, V gene, CDR3 protein. Some rows have no size entry. The others give once, few or many, or a class for an expanded clone.

abundance: few; j_gene: TRBJ2-5; v_gene: TRBV6-1; CDR3aa: CASRRDRDIQETQYF
abundance: .; j_gene: TRBJ2-3; v_gene: TRBV28; CDR3aa: CASSTSGRASYTQYF
abundance: .; j_gene: TRBJ2-7; v_gene: TRBV29-1; CDR3aa: CSVEAPDWETYEQYF
abundance: many; j_gene: TRBJ2-5; v_gene: TRBV29-1; CDR3aa: CSVEGFTGEETQYF
abundance: few; j_gene: TRBJ2-5; v_gene: TRBV28; CDR3aa: CASSFFGMSQETQYF
abundance: few; j_gene: TRBJ2-3; v_gene: TRBV4-1; CDR3aa: CASSQAGQVGTQYF
abundance: .; j_gene: TRBJ2-1; v_gene: TRBV6-6; CDR3aa: CASSFAGVAGGYNEQFF
abundance: .; j_gene: TRBJ2-3; v_gene: TRBV6-4; CDR3aa: CASSDSGGSSPDTQYF
abundance: .; j_gene: TRBJ1-4; v_gene: TRBV28; CDR3aa: CASSFRTGPMGTNEKLFF
abundance: many; j_gene: TRBJ2-3; v_gene: TRBV7-3; CDR3aa: CASSPGAADTQYF
abundance: .; j_gene: TRBJ2-1; v_gene: TRBV7-2; CDR3aa: CASRIAGGSSYNEQFF
abundance: .; j_gene: TRBJ2-5; v_gene: TRBV27; CDR3aa: CASSEQRYQETQYF
abundance: few; j_gene: TRBJ2-5; v_gene: TRBV7-2; CDR3aa: CASSPGQGADRQETQYF
abundance: few; j_gene: TRBJ2-1; v_gene: TRBV4-1; CDR3aa: CASSQPTSGRGNEQFF
abundance: .; j_gene: .; v_gene: TRBV7-9; CDR3aa: CASSPRVSRTYEQYF
abundance: .; j_gene: TRBJ1-5; v_gene: TRBV10-3; CDR3aa: CAISGTGSQPQHF
abundance: .; j_gene: TRBJ2-6; v_gene: TRBV3-1; CDR3aa: CASSQDRPVARVLTF
abundance: many; j_gene: TRBJ2-1; v_gene: TRBV28; CDR3aa: CASGYNEQFF
abundance: .; j_gene: TRBJ2-3; v_gene: TRBV12-5; CDR3aa: CASGLVRDYTDTQYF
abundance: few; j_gene: TRBJ2-7; v_gene: TRBV10-3; CDR3aa: CAISGTSGGGEQYF
abundance: few; j_gene: TRBJ2-2; v_gene: TRBV11-2; CDR3aa: CASSGGGPLNTGELFF
abundance: .; j_gene: TRBJ2-7; v_gene: TRBV21-1; CDR3aa: CAGQDRGGPRGYEQYF
abundance: .; j_gene: TRBJ2-7; v_gene: TRBV5-1; CDR3aa: CASSFGSSRSSYEQYF
abundance: few; j_gene: TRBJ1-2; v_gene: TRBV28; CDR3aa: CAGSSGTGGFYGYTF
abundance: once; j_gene: TRBJ2-7; v_gene: TRBV15; CDR3aa: CATSRAGGPITPYEQYF
abundance: few; j_gene: TRBJ2-2; v_gene: TRBV29-1; CDR3aa: CSVRTSGKGELFF
abundance: .; j_gene: TRBJ2-7; v_gene: TRBV7-9; CDR3aa: CASSRAEYEQYF
abundance: .; j_gene: TRBJ2-3; v_gene: TRBV7-2; CDR3aa: CASSHTSGRATQYF
abundance: .; j_gene: TRBJ2-1; v_gene: TRBV15; CDR3aa: CATAQGPSSYNEQFF
abundance: few; j_gene: TRBJ2-3; v_gene: TRBV28; CDR3aa: CASSPWDRGPTDTQYF
abundance: few; j_gene: TRBJ1-2; v_gene: TRBV7-2; CDR3aa: CASSLNARYYGYTF
abundance: few; j_gene: .; v_gene: TRBV28; CDR3aa: CASRLVAVNNEQFF